The entry below gives a single TCR beta chain sequence along with its context. Trimming removed 4 bases from V and 0 bases from J, with 10 bases in between. CDR1 and CDR2 (germline): SGHRS, YFSETQ. The length of the CDR3 is 14 residues. Sequencing used immunoSEQ multiplex PCR; TCRdb keeps in-frame clones, though not all of them. The data hold fewer than 50,000 clones, with more than 75% observed a single time. The sample comes from a study of T cell changes during pregnancy in multiple sclerosis. The rearrangement uses TRBV5-1 and TRBJ1-1; D remains unclear. This clonotype was sampled from a female donor with multiple sclerosis, enrolled in a pregnancy study. Source: CD8+ T cells from peripheral blood mononuclear cells, taken in the third trimester of pregnancy. Here the CDR3 DNA reads TGCGCCAGCAGCGTCGTCAGTTTGAACACTGAAGCTTTCTTT. As protein: CASSVVSLNTEAFF. Complete variable domain (other parts from reference TRBV5-1 and TRBJ1-1): KAGVTQTPRYLIKTRGQQVTLSCSPISGHRSVSWYQQTPGQGLQFLFEYFSETQRNKGNFPGRFSGRQFSNSRSEMNVSTLELGDSALYLCASSVVSLNTEAFFGQGTRLTVV.